A single sample is the source of the 9 T cell receptor beta chains below, sequenced in a study of blood T cell repertoires in COVID-19. TCRdb keeps only in-frame clones here, not all; method: immunoSEQ multiplex PCR. This table has roughly 200,000 clones, about 85% appearing once. The specimen was PBMCs or T cells enriched from blood (not recorded which). The origin of the receptors is a man between 40 and 49 years old who had recovered from COVID-19.

The V gene is TRBV15, the J gene TRBJ2-7, with 7 positions matching TRBD1. The CDR3 contains 15 residues. Germline trimming cut 3 bases from V and 1 base from J; bases unmatched to any gene: 6. CDR1 and CDR2 from the germline V gene are LNHNV and YYDKDF (reference sequence). CDR3 region: CATSSTRDRSYEQYF. As DNA, the CDR3 is TGTGCCACCAGCAGTACCCGGGACAGATCCTACGAGCAGTACTTC.

The V and J genes are TRBV12-3 or TRBV12-4 and TRBJ1-1; D remains unclear. The CDR3 spans 11 residues. Trimming removed 4 bases from V and 10 bases from J, with 10 bases in between. This chain's CDR3 is CASSSAGRAFF. CDR3 sequence (DNA): TGTGCCAGCAGTTCCGCGGGGAGAGCTTTCTTT.

This clone has just a few counts. The chain links TRBV20-1 to TRBJ2-5; D ambiguous. Between the trimmed V and J ends, which lost 3 bases and 2 bases, there was a span of 13 bases. The length of the CDR3 is 14 residues. Germline lookup yields CDR1 DFQATT and CDR2 SNEGSKA (reference sequence). CDR3 nucleotide sequence: TGCAGTGCTAGTATGTCGACACTTCAAGAGACCCAGTACTTC. Its translation is CSASMSTLQETQYF.

The chain couples TRBV27 to TRBJ1-2, with 7 bases matching TRBD1. Trimming at V came to 6 bases and at J to 0 bases, leaving 4 bases not matched to a gene. This CDR3 spans 14 amino acids. Germline lookup yields CDR1 MNHEY and CDR2 SMNVEV (reference sequence). Here the CDR3 DNA reads TGTGCCAGCAGGGGACAGTTAGCTAACTATGGCTACACCTTC. Translated, it gives CASRGQLANYGYTF.

This clone was seen more than once but under ten times. The V gene is TRBV7-3, the J gene TRBJ2-7; 11 nucleotides agree with TRBD1. The CDR3 contains 15 residues. The V gene's germline CDR1 is SGHTA and CDR2 FQGTGA. V was pared by 2 bases and J by 4 bases, with 4 bases of the junction left unmatched. This CDR3 is CASSLAGTGGYEQYF. The CDR3 nucleotides read TGTGCCAGCAGCTTAGCCGGGACAGGGGGATACGAGCAGTACTTC.

The CDR3 sequence is CASSLDAGQETQYF. The CDR3 DNA sequence: TGTGCCAGCAGCTTAGATGCGGGTCAAGAGACCCAGTACTTC. The chain recombines TRBV7-2 with TRBJ2-5; perhaps TRBD2 as D (5 bases). V was trimmed by 1 base and J by 2 bases, leaving 8 bases between them. This CDR3 region has 14 residues. Germline V gene data show CDR1 as SGHTA and CDR2 as FQGNSA.

This sequence joins TRBV5-1 and TRBJ1-3; possibly TRBD1 for D (5 bases). CDR1 is SGHRS and CDR2 is YFSETQ in the germline V gene. V gave up 2 bases and J gave up 4 bases, with 7 bases separating them. This CDR3 is 13 amino acids long. The CDR3 nucleotides read TGCGCCAGCAGCTTAGACAGCGGAAACACCATATATTTT. It codes for CASSLDSGNTIYF.

V and J are TRBV11-2 and TRBJ1-6; D is ambiguous. CDR3 length: 13 amino acids. V was clipped by 1 base and J by 7 bases, with 5 bases between them. Per germline, CDR1 SGHAT and CDR2 FQNNGV. CDR3 sequence reads: CASSLAQNSPLHF. The CDR3 DNA reads as TGTGCCAGCAGCTTAGCCCAAAATTCACCCCTCCACTTT.

The rearrangement joins TRBV3-1 (or the pseudogene TRBV3-2) to TRBJ1-1; the D gene is possibly TRBD1 (6 bases). V gave up 3 bases and J gave up 2 bases, with 16 bases separating them. This CDR3 has 16 residues. CDR1 and CDR2 (germline): LGHDT, YNNKEL (reference sequence). In DNA, the CDR3 is TGTGCCAGCAGCCACTGGGGAGGGGGGTCTAACACTGAAGCTTTCTTT. It translates to CASSHWGGGSNTEAFF.